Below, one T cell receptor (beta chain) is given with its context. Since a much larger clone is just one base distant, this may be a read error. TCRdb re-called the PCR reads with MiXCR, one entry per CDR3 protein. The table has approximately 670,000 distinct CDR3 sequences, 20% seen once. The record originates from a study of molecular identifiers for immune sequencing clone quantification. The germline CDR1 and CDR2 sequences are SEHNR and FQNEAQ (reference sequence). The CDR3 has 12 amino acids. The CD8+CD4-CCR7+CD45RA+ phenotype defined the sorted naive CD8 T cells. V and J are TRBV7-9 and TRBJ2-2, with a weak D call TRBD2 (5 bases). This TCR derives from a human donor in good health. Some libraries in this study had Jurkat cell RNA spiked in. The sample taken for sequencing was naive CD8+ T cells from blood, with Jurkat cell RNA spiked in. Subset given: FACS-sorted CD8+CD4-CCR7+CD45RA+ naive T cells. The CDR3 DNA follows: TGTGCCAGCAGCCCACAACTCGGGGAGCCGTTTTTT. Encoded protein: CASSPQLGEPFF.